Listed below are T cell receptor beta chains from one sample, sequenced in a study of shared clonotypes between healthy human individuals. Clones were read by immunoSEQ multiplex PCR, and TCRdb kept only the in-frame ones, dropping some. The sample has some 470,000 clones; 76% are singletons. Sequenced material: PBMCs. The receptors originated from a woman aged 40 to 55 in good health. Some clones in this sample may be carry-over from other donors' samples. The CDR3 runs from the conserved cysteine through the conserved F or W. Fields, in order: clone size, V gene, CDR3 length, J gene, D gene, CDR3 protein, CDR3 DNA. D genes are given only for firm matches. A clone size is listed for some rows: how often the clone was seen (once, few, many), or a class if it is expanded.

>few|TRBV28|13|TRBJ2-7|-
CASTIAASYEQYF
TGTGCCAGCACCATAGCGGCGTCCTACGAGCAGTACTTC
>-|TRBV7-2|15|TRBJ1-2|-
CASSLAPAETYGYTF
TGTGCCAGCAGCTTAGCGCCGGCGGAAACATATGGCTACACCTTC
>-|TRBV7-8|15|TRBJ2-7|TRBD2
CASSSPTSGNYEQYF
TGTGCCAGCAGCTCCCCGACTAGCGGGAATTACGAGCAGTACTTC
>-|TRBV7-3|17|TRBJ2-1|TRBD2
CASSWASGRGSYNEQFF
TGTGCCAGCAGCTGGGCTAGCGGGAGGGGATCGTACAATGAGCAGTTCTTC
>-|TRBV27|12|TRBJ2-1|TRBD2
CASSFSSGSTFF
TGTGCCAGCAGTTTCTCTAGCGGGAGCACGTTCTTC
>-|TRBV4-1|13|TRBJ1-4|TRBD1
CASGPTGSKKLFF
TGCGCCAGCGGACCGACAGGGTCGAAAAAACTGTTTTTT
>-|TRBV9|15|TRBJ2-3|-
CASSVGRLDGGTQYF
TGTGCCAGCAGCGTAGGCAGACTAGACGGAGGTACGCAGTATTTT
>-|TRBV7-2|12|TRBJ2-5|-
CASSFRAETQYF
TGTGCCAGCAGCTTCAGGGCAGAGACCCAGTACTTC
>-|TRBV6-1|18|TRBJ2-7|TRBD2
CASSARFEGAGVPYEQYF
TGTGCCAGCAGTGCCCGGTTCGAGGGAGCGGGAGTACCCTACGAGCAGTACTTC
>-|TRBV7-8|15|TRBJ2-6|-
CASRQPWGGANVLTF
TGTGCCAGCAGACAGCCGTGGGGTGGGGCCAACGTCCTGACTTTC
>-|TRBV11-2|13|TRBJ2-5|-
CASSLRAGGTQYF
TGTGCCAGCAGCTTAAGGGCTGGGGGGACCCAGTACTTC
>-|TRBV28|15|TRBJ2-3|-
CASSPQRGSTDTQYF
TGTGCCAGCAGTCCCCAGAGAGGGAGCACAGATACGCAGTATTTT
>-|TRBV11-3|19|TRBJ2-1|TRBD2
CASSLGVRGGRDSYNEQFF
TGTGCCAGCAGCTTAGGAGTCCGGGGCGGGAGAGACTCCTACAATGAGCAGTTCTTC
>-|TRBV29-1|14|TRBJ2-1|-
CSVTTSSNYNEQFF
TGCAGCGTGACCACTAGCAGCAACTACAATGAGCAGTTCTTC
>-|TRBV28|14|TRBJ2-1|-
CASSLRHPSSIKFF
TGTGCCAGCAGTTTAAGGCATCCCTCCTCCATTAAGTTCTTC
>-|TRBV21-1|14|TRBJ1-2|-
CASSPGHHFYGYTF
TGTGCCAGCAGCCCCGGACACCACTTCTATGGCTACACCTTC
>-|TRBV7-9|17|TRBJ2-1|TRBD1
CASSSQKYQGAYNEQFF
TGTGCCAGCAGCTCTCAAAAATACCAGGGGGCGTACAATGAGCAGTTCTTC
>-|TRBV4-1|14|TRBJ2-3|-
CASSRRDTADTQYF
TGCGCCAGCAGCCGCCGGGACACAGCAGATACGCAGTATTTT
>-|TRBV27|15|TRBJ2-2|-
CASSFGWTDTGELFF
TGTGCCAGCAGTTTCGGCTGGACAGACACCGGGGAGCTGTTTTTT
>-|TRBV2|14|TRBJ2-7|TRBD2
CASSRTSQAYEQYF
TGTGCCAGCAGTCGGACTAGTCAGGCCTACGAGCAGTACTTC
>-|TRBV15|15|TRBJ2-2|TRBD1
CATSRRTGATGELFF
TGTGCCACCAGCAGACGGACAGGGGCCACCGGGGAGCTGTTTTTT
>-|TRBV7-9|14|TRBJ2-7|-
CASSPRQANYEQYF
TGTGCCAGCAGCCCCAGGCAGGCGAACTACGAGCAGTACTTC
>-|TRBV27|15|TRBJ1-1|TRBD1
CASSLRQGSWTEAFF
TGTGCCAGCAGTCTAAGACAGGGGAGTTGGACTGAAGCTTTCTTT
>-|TRBV30|13|TRBJ2-5|-
CAWSVGDGTLTYF
-
>-|TRBV5-1|15|TRBJ1-4|TRBD1
CASSWGDRTNEKLFF
TGCGCCAGCAGCTGGGGGGACAGAACTAATGAAAAACTGTTTTTT
>few|TRBV5-6|15|TRBJ2-7|TRBD2
CASSPSGGRYQEQYF
TGTGCCAGCAGCCCGTCCGGCGGGAGGTATCAAGAGCAGTACTTC
>-|TRBV6-5|13|TRBJ1-1|-
CASSPGRGTEAFF
TGTGCCAGCAGCCCGGGGAGAGGTACTGAAGCTTTCTTT
>-|TRBV23-1|14|TRBJ2-7|-
CASSSSWGPYEQYF
TGCGCCAGCAGTTCCTCATGGGGGCCCTACGAGCAGTACTTC
>-|TRBV7-9|15|TRBJ2-6|-
CASSSGSSGANVLTF
TGTGCCAGCAGCTCAGGGTCGTCTGGGGCCAACGTCCTGACTTTC
>many|TRBV6-6|12|TRBJ1-1|-
CASLLGVTEAFF
TGTGCCAGCCTTCTCGGGGTAACTGAAGCTTTCTTT
>-|TRBV19|12|TRBJ1-5|-
CASRIYNQPQHF
TGTGCCAGTAGGATTTATAATCAGCCCCAGCATTTT
>-|TRBV5-1|18|TRBJ2-7|TRBD1
CASSLAPVTGGTSYEQYF
TGCGCCAGCAGCTTGGCTCCGGTGACAGGGGGAACCTCCTACGAGCAGTACTTC
>once|TRBV7-2|15|TRBJ2-7|-
CASSLADGFAYEQYF
TGTGCCAGCAGCTTGGCGGACGGGTTCGCCTACGAGCAGTACTTC
>once|TRBV15|14|TRBJ1-5|TRBD1
CATSTRQGRQPQHF
TGTGCCACCAGCACTAGACAGGGTCGCCAGCCCCAGCATTTT
>medium-sized|TRBV20-1|8|TRBJ1-2|-
CSASGYTF
TGCAGTGCTAGTGGCTACACCTTC
>-|TRBV7-9|15|TRBJ1-2|-
CASSPPYGGFYGYTF
TGTGCCAGCAGCCCCCCTTATGGGGGCTTCTATGGCTACACCTTC
>-|TRBV19|16|TRBJ2-7|-
CASSPAPDSPSYEQYF
TGTGCCAGTAGTCCCGCCCCGGACAGCCCTTCCTACGAGCAGTACTTC